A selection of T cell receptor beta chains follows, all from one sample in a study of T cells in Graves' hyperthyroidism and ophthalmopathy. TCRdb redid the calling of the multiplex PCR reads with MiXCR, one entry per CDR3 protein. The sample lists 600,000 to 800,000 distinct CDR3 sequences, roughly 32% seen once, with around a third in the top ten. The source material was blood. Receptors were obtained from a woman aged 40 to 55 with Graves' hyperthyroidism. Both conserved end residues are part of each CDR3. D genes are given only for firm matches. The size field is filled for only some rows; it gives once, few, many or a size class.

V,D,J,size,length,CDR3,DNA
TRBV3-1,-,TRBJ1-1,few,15,CASSLSSTGNTEAFF,TGTGCCAGCAGCCTCTCGTCCACAGGGAACACTGAAGCTTTCTTT
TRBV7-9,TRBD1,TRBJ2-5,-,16,CASSLATGAPQETQYF,TGTGCCAGCAGCTTAGCGACAGGGGCTCCGCAAGAGACCCAGTACTTC
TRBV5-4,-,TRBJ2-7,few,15,CASSVEPTSFHEQYF,TGTGCCAGCAGCGTAGAGCCGACTAGTTTCCACGAGCAGTACTTC
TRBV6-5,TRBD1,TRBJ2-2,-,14,CASGSGTDTGELFF,TGTGCCAGCGGATCCGGGACAGACACCGGGGAGCTGTTTTTT
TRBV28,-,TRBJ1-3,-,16,CASSLDLRERGNTIYF,TGTGCCAGCAGTTTAGATCTCAGGGAAAGAGGAAACACCATATATTTT
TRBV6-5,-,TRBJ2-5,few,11,CASSYQKTQYF,TGTGCCAGCAGTTACCAGAAGACCCAGTACTTC
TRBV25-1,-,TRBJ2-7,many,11,CASRSYHEQYF,TGTGCCAGCAGGTCATACCACGAGCAGTACTTC
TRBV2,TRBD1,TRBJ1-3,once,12,CATGQVENTIYF,TGTGCCACCGGACAGGTGGAGAACACCATATATTTT
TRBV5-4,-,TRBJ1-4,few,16,CASSRGPTPGHEKLFF,TGTGCCAGCAGCCGAGGGCCGACACCCGGACATGAAAAACTGTTTTTT
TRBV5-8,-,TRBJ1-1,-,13,CASSWLMNTEAFF,TGTGCCAGCAGCTGGCTTATGAACACTGAAGCTTTCTTT
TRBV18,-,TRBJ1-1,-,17,CASSPRTGGGLNTEAFF,TGTGCCAGCTCACCGAGAACAGGTGGGGGGTTGAACACTGAAGCTTTCTTT
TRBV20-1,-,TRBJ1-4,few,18,CSARGYAGTRGQNEKLFF,TGCAGTGCTAGAGGCTATGCGGGTACGCGGGGCCAAAATGAAAAACTGTTTTTT
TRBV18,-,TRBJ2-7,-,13,CASSPDIAYEQYF,TGTGCCAGCTCACCAGACATAGCCTACGAGCAGTACTTC
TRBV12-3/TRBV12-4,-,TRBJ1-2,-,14,CASSLAPAVDGYTF,TGTGCCAGCAGTTTAGCGCCGGCAGTCGATGGCTACACCTTC
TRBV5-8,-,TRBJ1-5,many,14,CASSLEGNNQPQHF,TGTGCCAGCAGCTTGGAGGGAAACAATCAGCCCCAGCATTTT
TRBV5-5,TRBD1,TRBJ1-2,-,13,CASSPWTGYGHTF,TGTGCCAGCAGCCCTTGGACAGGCTATGGCCACACCTTC
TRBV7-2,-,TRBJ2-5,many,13,CASSGAEQETQYF,TGTGCCAGCAGCGGGGCAGAACAAGAGACCCAGTACTTC
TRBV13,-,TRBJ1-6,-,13,CASSRPNNSPLHF,TGTGCCAGCAGTCGCCCAAATAATTCACCCCTCCACTTT
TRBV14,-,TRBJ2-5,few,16,CASSLQARRRRETQYF,TGTGCCAGCAGCCTACAGGCTAGAAGGCGAAGAGAGACCCAGTACTTC
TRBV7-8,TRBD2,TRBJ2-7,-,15,CASSLLAGRPAEQYF,TGTGCCAGCAGCCTGTTAGCGGGACGTCCGGCCGAGCAGTACTTC
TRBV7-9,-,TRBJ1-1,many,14,CASSFSRENTEAFF,TGTGCCAGCAGCTTTAGCAGGGAGAACACTGAAGCTTTCTTT
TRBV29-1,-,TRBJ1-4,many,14,CSVEGGEIGEKLFF,TGCAGCGTTGAGGGCGGGGAGATCGGCGAAAAACTGTTTTTT
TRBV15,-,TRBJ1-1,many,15,CATSVTWTENTEAFF,TGTGCCACCAGCGTTACTTGGACGGAGAACACTGAAGCTTTCTTT
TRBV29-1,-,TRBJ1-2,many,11,CSVGIDFGYTF,TGCAGCGTTGGAATCGACTTTGGCTACACCTTC
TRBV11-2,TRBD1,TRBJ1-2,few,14,CASSPRQGAGGYTF,TGTGCCAGCAGCCCTAGACAGGGGGCGGGCGGCTACACCTTC
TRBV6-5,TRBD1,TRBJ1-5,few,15,CASSERTGSDQPQHF,TGTGCCAGCAGTGAGAGGACAGGGAGTGATCAGCCCCAGCATTTT
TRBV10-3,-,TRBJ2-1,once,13,CAISVAPHNEQFF,TGTGCCATCAGTGTGGCACCTCACAATGAGCAGTTCTTC
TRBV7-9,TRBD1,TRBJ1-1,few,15,CASRDPGGAGGEAFF,TGTGCCAGCAGAGATCCAGGGGGCGCCGGGGGTGAAGCTTTCTTT
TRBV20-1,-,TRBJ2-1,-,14,CSARGPEGSGEQFF,TGCAGTGCTAGAGGACCTGAGGGTAGCGGTGAGCAGTTCTTC
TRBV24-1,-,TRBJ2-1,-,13,CATSDLLLNEQFF,TGTGCCACCAGTGATTTGTTGCTGAATGAGCAGTTCTTC
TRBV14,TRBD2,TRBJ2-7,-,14,CASSQRENFYEQYF,TGTGCCAGCAGCCAGCGGGAGAATTTCTACGAGCAGTACTTC